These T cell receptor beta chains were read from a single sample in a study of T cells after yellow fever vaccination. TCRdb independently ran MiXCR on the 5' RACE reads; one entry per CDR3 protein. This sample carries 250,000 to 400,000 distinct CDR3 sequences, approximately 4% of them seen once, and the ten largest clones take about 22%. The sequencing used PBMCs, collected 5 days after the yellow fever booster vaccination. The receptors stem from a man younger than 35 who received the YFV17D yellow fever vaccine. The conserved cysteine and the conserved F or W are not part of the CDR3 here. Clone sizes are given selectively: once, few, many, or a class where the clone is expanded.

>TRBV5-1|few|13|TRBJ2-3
ASSPSGTTTDTQY
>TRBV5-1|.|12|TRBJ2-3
ASSRSRITDTQY
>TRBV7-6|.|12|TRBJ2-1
ASTLTGGYNEQF
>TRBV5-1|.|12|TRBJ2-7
ASSLVSLSYEQY
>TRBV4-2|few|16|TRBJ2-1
ASSQEKARQPWNNEQF
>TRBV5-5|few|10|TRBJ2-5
ASSLRAGWEY
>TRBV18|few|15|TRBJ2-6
ASSEQGQDSGANVLT
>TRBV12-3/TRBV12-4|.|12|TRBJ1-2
ASSSGGSIYGYT
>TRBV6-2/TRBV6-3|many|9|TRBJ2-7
ASSYVYEQY
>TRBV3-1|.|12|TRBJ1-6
ASSQAGGYSPLH
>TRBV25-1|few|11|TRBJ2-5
ASREEVLETQY
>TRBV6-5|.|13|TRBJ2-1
ASSRDPVSYNEQF
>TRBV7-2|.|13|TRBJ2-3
ASSTRLAGVDTQY